Below, 12 T cell receptor beta chains from the same sample are listed, as sequenced in a study of stem cell transplantation in POMP-related autoinflammatory disease. Produced via immunoSEQ multiplex PCR; TCRdb's table is partial and in-frame only. The sample lists some 26,000 clones, 75% to 85% occurring once. The specimen comprised CD4+ T cells from PBMCs, sampled before stem cell transplantation. The source is a human donor with POMP-related autoinflammation and immune dysregulation (PRAID).

The V call is TRBV2, the J call TRBJ2-6; D unclear. V was shortened by 4 bases and J by 9 bases, with 10 bases between the two germline ends. Germline CDR1 and CDR2: SNHLY and FYNNEI. The CDR3 is 13 amino acids. CDR3 nucleotides: TGTGCCAGCAGTGGCCCCAACTACAACGTCCTGACTTTC. The encoded protein is CASSGPNYNVLTF.

The chain employs TRBV6-5 and TRBJ2-7; D possibly matches TRBD1 or TRBD2 (5 bases each). The CDR3 totals 12 residues. The germline CDR1 and CDR2 sequences are MNHEY and SVGAGI. V shed 0 bases and J shed 6 bases, with 6 bases lying between them. The DNA of the CDR3 is TGTGCCAGCAGTTACTCTGGGGGCGAGCAGTACTTC. Translating it yields CASSYSGGEQYF.

The chain joins TRBV6-1 to TRBJ2-5; tentative D call: TRBD1 (6 bases). Trimming shortened V by 4 bases and J by 10 bases, and 25 bases separated the two germline ends. Per the germline V gene, CDR1 is MNHNS and CDR2 is SASEGT. This CDR3 has 16 residues. The CDR3 sequence is CASSGNAGTKAMGQYF. The CDR3 DNA is TGTGCCAGCAGTGGCAACGCCGGGACAAAGGCCATGGGCCAGTACTTC.

The rearrangement links TRBV5-1 to TRBJ1-2; 8 bases match TRBD1. V trimming: 0 bases; J trimming: 4 bases; junction bases outside the gene matches: 2. The CDR3 is 14 amino acids. Germline lookup yields CDR1 SGHRS and CDR2 YFSETQ. The CDR3 reads CASSLVDRGYGYTF. Here the CDR3 DNA reads TGCGCCAGCAGCTTGGTTGACAGGGGCTATGGCTACACCTTC.

The rearrangement links TRBV18 to TRBJ2-7; 11 bases match TRBD2. This CDR3 has 14 amino acids. Per germline, CDR1 KGHSH and CDR2 LQKENI. V shed 5 bases, J shed 4 bases, and the junction held 4 bases outside the gene matches. In DNA, the CDR3 is TGTGCCAGCTCAGGCGGGACTAGCGGTTACGAGCAGTACTTC. This encodes CASSGGTSGYEQYF.

CDR3 nucleotide sequence: TGTGCCAGCAGCCCAATGGGGGGCCTCACTAACTATGGCTACACCTTC. Translation gives CASSPMGGLTNYGYTF. The chain joins TRBV7-3 to TRBJ1-2; possibly TRBD1 for D (6 bases). V dropped 5 bases and J dropped 0 bases, with 16 bases sitting between them. This CDR3 is built from 16 residues. CDR1 is SGHTA and CDR2 is FQGTGA in the germline V gene.

This clone occurred once. The chain carries TRBV7-2 and TRBJ2-3, with 12 positions matching TRBD2. The trim removed 4 bases at V and 2 bases at J, leaving 10 bases unmatched. The CDR3 contains 18 residues. CDR1 is SGHTA and CDR2 is FQGNSA in the germline V gene. The CDR3 here is CASSSRRTSGGLTDTQYF. The CDR3 DNA follows: TGTGCCAGCAGCTCCAGACGTACTAGCGGGGGGCTCACAGATACGCAGTATTTT.

Here the CDR3 DNA reads TGCGCCAGCAGCTTGTCGACAGGGTCTGGGGCCAACGTCCTGACTTTC. The encoded protein is CASSLSTGSGANVLTF. J is TRBJ2-6 and V is TRBV5-1; 7 bases map to TRBD1. The CDR3 is 16 residues long. V shed 1 base and J 1 base; nucleotides not matched to a gene: 2. Germline V lookup: CDR1 SGHRS, CDR2 YFSETQ. The full variable domain, its missing parts supplied by reference TRBV5-1 and TRBJ2-6, is KAGVTQTPRYLIKTRGQQVTLSCSPISGHRSVSWYQQTPGQGLQFLFEYFSETQRNKGNFPGRFSGRQFSNSRSEMNVSTLELGDSALYLCASSLSTGSGANVLTFGAGSRLTVL.

The rearrangement joins TRBV5-1 to TRBJ2-5, with 13 positions matching TRBD2. The J call may be incorrect, as the DNA end agrees better with TRBJ2-7. Germline V gene lookup returns CDR1 SGHRS and CDR2 YFSETQ. This CDR3 has 16 residues. The CDR3 sequence: CASSLLAGGPKYEQYF. The CDR3 DNA reads TGCGCCAGCAGCTTACTAGCGGGAGGGCCGAAATACGAGCAGTACTTC.

The chain uses TRBV20-1 and TRBJ2-7; unclear D gene. Trimming left V 6 bases short and J 10 bases short, with 13 bases between. From germline, CDR1 is DFQATT and CDR2 SNEGSKA (reference sequence). The length of the CDR3 is 10 residues. The CDR3 sequence: CSAHDRRQYF. The CDR3, as DNA: TGCAGTGCCCACGATAGGCGTCAGTACTTC.

The gene calls are TRBV10-3 and TRBJ2-3; D possibly corresponds to TRBD2 (5 bases). Trimming removed 3 bases at V and 3 bases at J, with 13 bases between. CDR3 length equals 15 residues. Germline V gene sequence: CDR1 ENHRY, CDR2 SYGVKD. CDR3 protein: CAISDPSSQTDTQYF. In DNA, the CDR3 is TGTGCCATCAGTGATCCTTCTAGCCAGACAGATACGCAGTATTTT.

This chain connects TRBV19 to TRBJ1-2; D not certain. V gave up 5 bases and J gave up 8 bases, with 18 bases separating them. The CDR3 runs 14 residues. Germline CDR1 LNHDA, CDR2 SQIVND (reference sequence). CDR3 loop: CASSLYTDSLGYTF. CDR3 DNA sequence: TGTGCCAGTAGTCTTTACACAGATAGTCTCGGCTACACCTTC.